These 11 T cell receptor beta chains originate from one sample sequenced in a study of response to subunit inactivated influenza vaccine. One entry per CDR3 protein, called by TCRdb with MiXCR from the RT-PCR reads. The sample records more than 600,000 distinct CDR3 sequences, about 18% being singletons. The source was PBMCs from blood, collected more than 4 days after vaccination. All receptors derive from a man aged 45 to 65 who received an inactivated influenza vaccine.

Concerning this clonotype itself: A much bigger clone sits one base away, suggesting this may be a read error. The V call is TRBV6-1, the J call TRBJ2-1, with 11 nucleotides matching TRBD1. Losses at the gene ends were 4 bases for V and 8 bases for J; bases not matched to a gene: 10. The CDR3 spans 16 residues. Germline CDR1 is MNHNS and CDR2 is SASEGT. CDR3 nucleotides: TGTGCCAGCAGTGGGGGGACAGGGGGAGGTTTTGATGAGCAGTTCTTC. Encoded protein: CASSGGTGGGFDEQFF.

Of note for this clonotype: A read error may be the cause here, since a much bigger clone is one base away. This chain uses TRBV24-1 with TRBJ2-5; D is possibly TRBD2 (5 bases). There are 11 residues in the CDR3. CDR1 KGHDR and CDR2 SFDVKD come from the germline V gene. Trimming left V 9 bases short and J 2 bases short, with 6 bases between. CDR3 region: CATGRQETQYF. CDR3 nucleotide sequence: TGTGCCACCGGGAGACAAGAGACCCAGTACTTC.

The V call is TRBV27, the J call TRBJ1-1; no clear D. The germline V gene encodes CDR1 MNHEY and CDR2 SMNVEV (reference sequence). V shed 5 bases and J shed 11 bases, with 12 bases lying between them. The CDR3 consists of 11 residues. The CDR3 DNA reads TGTGCCAGCAGTAGTCTACGTCGGGCTTTCTTT. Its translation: CASSSLRRAFF.

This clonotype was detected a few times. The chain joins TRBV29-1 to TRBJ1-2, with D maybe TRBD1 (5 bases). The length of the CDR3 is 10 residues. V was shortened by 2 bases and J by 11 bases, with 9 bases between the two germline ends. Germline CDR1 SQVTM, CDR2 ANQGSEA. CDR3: CSVEQGDYTF. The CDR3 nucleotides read TGCAGCGTTGAACAGGGAGATTACACCTTC.

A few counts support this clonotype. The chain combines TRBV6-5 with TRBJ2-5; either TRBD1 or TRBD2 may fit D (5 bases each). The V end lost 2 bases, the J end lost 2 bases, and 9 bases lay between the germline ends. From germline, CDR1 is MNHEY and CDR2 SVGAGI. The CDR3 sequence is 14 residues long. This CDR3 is CASSYRDGQETQYF. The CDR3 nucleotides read TGTGCCAGCAGTTACAGGGACGGACAAGAGACCCAGTACTTC.

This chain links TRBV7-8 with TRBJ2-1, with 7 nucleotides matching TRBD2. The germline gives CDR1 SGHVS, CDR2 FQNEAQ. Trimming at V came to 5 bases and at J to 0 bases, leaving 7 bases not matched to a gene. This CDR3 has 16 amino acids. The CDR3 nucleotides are TGTGCCAGCAGCATGCGGCTAGCGGCCTCCTACAATGAGCAGTTCTTC. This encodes CASSMRLAASYNEQFF.

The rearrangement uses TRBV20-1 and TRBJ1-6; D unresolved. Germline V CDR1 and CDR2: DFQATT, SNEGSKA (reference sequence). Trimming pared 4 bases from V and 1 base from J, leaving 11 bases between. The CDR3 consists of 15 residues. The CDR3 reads CSATYRDSYNSPLHF. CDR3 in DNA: TGCAGTGCTACGTATAGGGATTCCTATAATTCACCCCTCCACTTT.

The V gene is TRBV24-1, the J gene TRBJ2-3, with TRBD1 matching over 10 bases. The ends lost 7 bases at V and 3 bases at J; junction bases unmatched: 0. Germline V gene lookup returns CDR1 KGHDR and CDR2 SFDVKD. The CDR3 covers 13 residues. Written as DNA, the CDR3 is TGTGCCACCAGGGACAGGGGGACAGATACGCAGTATTTT. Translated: CATRDRGTDTQYF.

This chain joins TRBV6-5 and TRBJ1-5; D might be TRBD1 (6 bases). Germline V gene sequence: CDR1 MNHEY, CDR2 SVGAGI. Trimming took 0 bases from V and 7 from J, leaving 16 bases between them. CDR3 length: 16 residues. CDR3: CASSYSGGGIRQPQHF. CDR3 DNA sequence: TGTGCCAGCAGTTACTCTGGAGGGGGAATTCGGCAGCCCCAGCATTTT.

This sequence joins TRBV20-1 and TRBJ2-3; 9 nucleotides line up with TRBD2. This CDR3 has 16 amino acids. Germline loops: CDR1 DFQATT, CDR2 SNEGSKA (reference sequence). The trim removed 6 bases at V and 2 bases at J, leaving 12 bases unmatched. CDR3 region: CSAPSRREGHTDTQYF. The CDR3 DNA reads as TGCAGTGCCCCAAGTCGGCGGGAGGGACACACAGATACGCAGTATTTT.

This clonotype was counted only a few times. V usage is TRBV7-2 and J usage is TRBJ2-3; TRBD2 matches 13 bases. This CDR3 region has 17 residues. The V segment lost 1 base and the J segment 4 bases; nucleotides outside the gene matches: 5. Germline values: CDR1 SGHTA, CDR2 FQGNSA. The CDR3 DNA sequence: TGTGCCAGCAGCTTAGTTGGGACTAGCGGGGTCGCAGATACGCAGTATTTT. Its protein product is CASSLVGTSGVADTQYF. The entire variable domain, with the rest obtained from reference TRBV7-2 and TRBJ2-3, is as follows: GAGVSQSPSNKVTEKGKDVELRCDPISGHTALYWYRQSLGQGLEFLIYFQGNSAPDKSGLPSDRFSAERTGGSVSTLTIQRTQQEDSAVYLCASSLVGTSGVADTQYFGPGTRLTVL.